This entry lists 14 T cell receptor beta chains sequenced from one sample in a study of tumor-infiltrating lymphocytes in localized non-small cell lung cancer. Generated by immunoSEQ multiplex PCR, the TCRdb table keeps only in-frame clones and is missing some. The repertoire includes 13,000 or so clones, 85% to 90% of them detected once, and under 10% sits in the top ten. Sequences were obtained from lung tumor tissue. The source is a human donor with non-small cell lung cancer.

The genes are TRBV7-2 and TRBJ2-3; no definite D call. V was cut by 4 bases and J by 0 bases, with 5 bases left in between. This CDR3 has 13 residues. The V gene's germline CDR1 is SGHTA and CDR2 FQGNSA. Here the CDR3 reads CASSSQSTDTQYF. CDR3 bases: TGTGCCAGCAGCTCCCAAAGCACAGATACGCAGTATTTT.

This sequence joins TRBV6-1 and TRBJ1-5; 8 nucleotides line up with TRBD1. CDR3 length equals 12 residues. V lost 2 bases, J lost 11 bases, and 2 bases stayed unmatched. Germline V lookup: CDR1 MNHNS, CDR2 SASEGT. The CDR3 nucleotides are TGTGCCAGCAGTGAAAGACAGGGGTCCCAGCATTTT. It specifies CASSERQGSQHF.

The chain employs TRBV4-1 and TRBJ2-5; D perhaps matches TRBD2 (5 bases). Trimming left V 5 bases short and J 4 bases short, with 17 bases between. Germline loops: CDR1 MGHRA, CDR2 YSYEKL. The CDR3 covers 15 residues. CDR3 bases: TGCGCCAGCAGCGTTCCGGGAAGGGCGGTAGAGACCCAGTACTTC. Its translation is CASSVPGRAVETQYF.

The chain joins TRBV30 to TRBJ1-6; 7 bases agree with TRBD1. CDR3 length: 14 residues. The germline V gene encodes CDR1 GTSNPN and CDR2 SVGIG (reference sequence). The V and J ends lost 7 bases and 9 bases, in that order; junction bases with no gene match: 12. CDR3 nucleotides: TGTGCCTTGGAAGCGGGGACAGAGGGTTCACCCCTCCACTTT. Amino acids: CALEAGTEGSPLHF.

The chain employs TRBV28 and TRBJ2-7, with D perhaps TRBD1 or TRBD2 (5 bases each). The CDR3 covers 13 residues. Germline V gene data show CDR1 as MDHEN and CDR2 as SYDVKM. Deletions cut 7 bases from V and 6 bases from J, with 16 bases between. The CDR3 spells CASNRRDEREQYF. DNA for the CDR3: TGTGCCAGCAACCGCCGGGACGAACGCGAGCAGTACTTC.

The CDR3 region has the DNA TGTGCCAGCACAGGGATTCCAGGCGAGCAGTACTTC. It yields the protein CASTGIPGEQYF. This chain connects TRBV19 to TRBJ2-7, with D possibly being TRBD1 (6 bases). The CDR3 consists of 12 residues. V was pared by 9 bases and J by 6 bases, with 15 bases between. The germline CDR1 and CDR2 sequences are LNHDA and SQIVND (reference sequence).

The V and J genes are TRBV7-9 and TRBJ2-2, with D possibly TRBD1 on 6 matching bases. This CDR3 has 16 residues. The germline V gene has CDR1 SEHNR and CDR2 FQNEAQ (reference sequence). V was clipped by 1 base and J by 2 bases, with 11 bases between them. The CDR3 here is CASSLVRDTNTGELFF. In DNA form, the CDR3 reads TGTGCCAGCAGCTTAGTACGGGACACCAACACCGGGGAGCTGTTTTTT.

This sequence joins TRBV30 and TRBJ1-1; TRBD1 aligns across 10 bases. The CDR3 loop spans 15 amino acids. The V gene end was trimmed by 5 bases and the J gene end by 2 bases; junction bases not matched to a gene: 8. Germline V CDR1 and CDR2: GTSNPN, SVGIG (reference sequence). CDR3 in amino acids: CAWDRGLWTNTEAFF. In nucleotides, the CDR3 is TGTGCCTGGGACAGGGGGCTGTGGACTAACACTGAAGCTTTCTTT.

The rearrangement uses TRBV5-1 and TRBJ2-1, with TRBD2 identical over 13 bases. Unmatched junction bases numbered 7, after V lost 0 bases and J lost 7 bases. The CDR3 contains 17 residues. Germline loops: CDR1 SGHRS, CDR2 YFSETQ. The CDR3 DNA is TGCGCCAGCAGCTTGGGGACTAGCGGGAGCATGTGGAATGAGCAGTTCTTC. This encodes CASSLGTSGSMWNEQFF.

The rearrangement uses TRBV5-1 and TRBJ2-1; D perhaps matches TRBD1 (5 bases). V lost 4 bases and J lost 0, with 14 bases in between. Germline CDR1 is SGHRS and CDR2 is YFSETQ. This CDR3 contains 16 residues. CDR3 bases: TGCGCCAGCAGCCAGGGTTCGCTGAGCTCCTACAATGAGCAGTTCTTC. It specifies CASSQGSLSSYNEQFF.

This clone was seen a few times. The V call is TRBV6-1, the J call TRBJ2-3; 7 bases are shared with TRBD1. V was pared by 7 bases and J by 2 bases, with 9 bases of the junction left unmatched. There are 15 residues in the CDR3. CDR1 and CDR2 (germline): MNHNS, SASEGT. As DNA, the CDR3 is TGTGCCAGCATCCTCGACAGGGTATACACAGATACGCAGTATTTT. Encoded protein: CASILDRVYTDTQYF.

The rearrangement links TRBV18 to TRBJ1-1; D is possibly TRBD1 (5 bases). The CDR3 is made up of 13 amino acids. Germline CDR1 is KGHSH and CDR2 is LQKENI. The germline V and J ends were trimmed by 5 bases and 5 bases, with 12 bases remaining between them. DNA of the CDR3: TGTGCCAGCTCAACAGCCGGGGGGACTGAAGCTTTCTTT. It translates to CASSTAGGTEAFF.

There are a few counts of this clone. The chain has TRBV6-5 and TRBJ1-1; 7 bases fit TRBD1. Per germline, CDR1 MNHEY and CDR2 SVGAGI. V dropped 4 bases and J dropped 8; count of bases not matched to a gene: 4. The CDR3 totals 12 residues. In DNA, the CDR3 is TGTGCCAGCAGTTCTTTCAGGGGGGAAGCTTTCTTT. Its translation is CASSSFRGEAFF.

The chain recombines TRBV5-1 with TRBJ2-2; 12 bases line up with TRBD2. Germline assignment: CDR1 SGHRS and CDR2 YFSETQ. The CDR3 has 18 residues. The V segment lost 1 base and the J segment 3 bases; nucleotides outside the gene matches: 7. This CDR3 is CASSLRGGTSGYTGELFF. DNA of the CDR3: TGCGCCAGCAGCTTGAGAGGTGGGACTAGCGGGTACACCGGGGAGCTGTTTTTT.